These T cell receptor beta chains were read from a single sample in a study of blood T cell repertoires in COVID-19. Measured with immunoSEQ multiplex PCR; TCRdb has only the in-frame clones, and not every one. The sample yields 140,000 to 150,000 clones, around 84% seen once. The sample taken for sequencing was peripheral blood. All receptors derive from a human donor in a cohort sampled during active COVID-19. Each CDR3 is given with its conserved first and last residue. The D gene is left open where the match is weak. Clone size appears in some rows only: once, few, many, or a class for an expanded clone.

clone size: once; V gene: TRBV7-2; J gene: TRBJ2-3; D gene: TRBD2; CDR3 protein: CASSLAGASGTQDTQYF; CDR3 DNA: TGTGCCAGCAGCTTAGCGGGGGCTAGCGGGACCCAAGATACGCAGTATTTT
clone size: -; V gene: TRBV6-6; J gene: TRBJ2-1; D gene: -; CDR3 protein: CASSYGAGANEQFF; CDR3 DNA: TGTGCCAGCAGTTACGGTGCAGGGGCCAATGAGCAGTTCTTC
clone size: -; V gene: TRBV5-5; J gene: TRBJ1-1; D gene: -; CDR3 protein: CASSFDSMNTEAFF; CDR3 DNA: TGTGCCAGCAGCTTCGACAGCATGAACACTGAAGCTTTCTTT
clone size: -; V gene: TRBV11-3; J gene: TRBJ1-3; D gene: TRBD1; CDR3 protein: CASSRQGSSGNTIYF; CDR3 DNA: TGTGCCAGCAGCAGACAGGGGAGCTCTGGAAACACCATATATTTT
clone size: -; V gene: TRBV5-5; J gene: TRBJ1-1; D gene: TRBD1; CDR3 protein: CASSLDRANTEAFF; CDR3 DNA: TGTGCCAGCAGCCTTGACAGGGCCAACACTGAAGCTTTCTTT
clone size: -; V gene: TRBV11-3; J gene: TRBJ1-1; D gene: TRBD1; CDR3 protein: CASSPRQGLNTEAFF; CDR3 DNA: TGTGCCAGCAGCCCCAGACAGGGGCTGAACACTGAAGCTTTCTTT
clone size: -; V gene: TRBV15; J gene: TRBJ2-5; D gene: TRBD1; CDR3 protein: CATSAGTDRGQETQYF; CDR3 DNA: TGTGCCACCAGCGCCGGGACTGACAGGGGCCAAGAGACCCAGTACTTC
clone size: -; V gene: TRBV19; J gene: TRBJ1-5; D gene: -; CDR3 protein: CGIVRVLNQPQHF; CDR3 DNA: TGTGGCATAGTGAGGGTTTTAAATCAGCCCCAGCATTTT
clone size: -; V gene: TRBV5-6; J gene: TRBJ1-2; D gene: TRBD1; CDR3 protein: CASSWDRVDYGYTF; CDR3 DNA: TGTGCCAGCAGCTGGGACAGGGTAGACTATGGCTACACCTTC
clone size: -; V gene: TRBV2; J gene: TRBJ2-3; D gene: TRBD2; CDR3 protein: CASSLLAGATDTQYF; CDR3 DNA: TGTGCCAGCAGTCTACTAGCGGGGGCCACAGATACGCAGTATTTT
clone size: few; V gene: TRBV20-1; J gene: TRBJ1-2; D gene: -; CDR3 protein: CSASPTGLGGYTF; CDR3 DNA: TGCAGTGCTAGTCCAACAGGCTTGGGAGGCTACACCTTC
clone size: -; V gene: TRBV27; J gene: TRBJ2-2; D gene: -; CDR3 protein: CASRRGQNTGELFF; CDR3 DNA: TGTGCCAGCAGAAGGGGACAGAACACCGGGGAGCTGTTTTTT
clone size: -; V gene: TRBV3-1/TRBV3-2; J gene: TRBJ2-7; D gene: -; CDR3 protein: CASSQERTDLRGQYF; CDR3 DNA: TGTGCCAGCAGCCAAGAGAGGACAGACCTCCGGGGGCAGTACTTC
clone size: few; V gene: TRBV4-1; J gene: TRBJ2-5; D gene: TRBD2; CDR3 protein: CASSRAFGGLSETQYF; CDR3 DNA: TGCGCCAGCAGCCGTGCCTTCGGGGGGTTGTCGGAGACCCAGTACTTC
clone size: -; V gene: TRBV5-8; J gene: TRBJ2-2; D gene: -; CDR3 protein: CASSLEGPRRTGELFF; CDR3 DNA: TGTGCCAGCAGCTTGGAGGGGCCCCGTCGGACCGGGGAGCTGTTTTTT
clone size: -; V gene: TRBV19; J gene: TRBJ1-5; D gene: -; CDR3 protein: CASRREGDSNQPQHF; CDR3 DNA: TGTGCCAGTAGGAGAGAGGGGGATAGCAATCAGCCCCAGCATTTT
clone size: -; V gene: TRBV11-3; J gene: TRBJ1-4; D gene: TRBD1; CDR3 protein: CASSRGTGLNEKLFF; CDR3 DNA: TGTGCCAGCAGCCGGGGGACAGGGCTTAATGAAAAACTGTTTTTT
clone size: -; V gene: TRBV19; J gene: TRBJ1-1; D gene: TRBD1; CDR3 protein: CASSSGTGVNTEAFF; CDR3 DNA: TGTGCCAGTAGTTCAGGGACAGGAGTGAACACTGAAGCTTTCTTT
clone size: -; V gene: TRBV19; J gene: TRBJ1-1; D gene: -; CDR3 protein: CASSLGEGIAEAFF; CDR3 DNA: TGTGCCAGTAGTCTCGGGGAGGGGATCGCTGAAGCTTTCTTT
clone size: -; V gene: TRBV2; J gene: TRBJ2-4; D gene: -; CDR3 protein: CASSEGPSEGAKNIQYF; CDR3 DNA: TGTGCCAGCAGTGAAGGCCCATCTGAGGGAGCCAAAAACATTCAGTACTTC
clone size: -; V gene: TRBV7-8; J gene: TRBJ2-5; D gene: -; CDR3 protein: CASSLEGRGRETQYF; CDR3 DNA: TGTGCCAGCAGCTTAGAGGGCAGGGGGAGGGAGACCCAGTACTTC
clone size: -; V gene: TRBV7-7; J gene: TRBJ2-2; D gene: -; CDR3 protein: CASSSGRTVNTGELFF; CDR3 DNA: TGTGCCAGCAGCTCCGGAAGGACAGTTAACACCGGGGAGCTGTTTTTT
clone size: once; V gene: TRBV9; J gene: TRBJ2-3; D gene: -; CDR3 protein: CASSVASPTDTQYF; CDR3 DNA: TGTGCCAGCAGCGTAGCTTCTCCCACAGATACGCAGTATTTT
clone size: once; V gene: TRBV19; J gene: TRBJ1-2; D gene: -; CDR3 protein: CASSNPGTTNYGYTF; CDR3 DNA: TGTGCCAGTAGTAACCCCGGGACAACTAACTATGGCTACACCTTC
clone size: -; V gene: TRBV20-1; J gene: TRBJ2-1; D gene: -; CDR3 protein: CSARDGSEQFF; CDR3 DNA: TGCAGTGCTAGAGATGGGAGTGAGCAGTTCTTC
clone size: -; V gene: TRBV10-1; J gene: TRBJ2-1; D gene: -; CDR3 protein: CASSESGGLNEQFF; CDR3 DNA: TGCGCCAGCAGTGAGTCGGGTGGGCTCAATGAGCAGTTCTTC
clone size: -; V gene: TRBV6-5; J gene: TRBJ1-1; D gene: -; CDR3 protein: CASSYSTGQPTEAFF; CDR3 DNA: TGTGCCAGCAGTTACTCGACCGGACAGCCCACTGAAGCTTTCTTT
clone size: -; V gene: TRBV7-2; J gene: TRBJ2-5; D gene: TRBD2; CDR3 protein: CASSSPPGGDQETQYF; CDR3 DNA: TGTGCCAGCAGCTCCCCCCCGGGGGGGGACCAAGAGACCCAGTACTTC
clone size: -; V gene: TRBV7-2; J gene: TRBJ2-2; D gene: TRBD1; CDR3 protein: CASSLAQGAHTGELFF; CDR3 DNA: TGTGCCAGCAGCTTAGCCCAGGGGGCGCACACCGGGGAGCTGTTTTTT
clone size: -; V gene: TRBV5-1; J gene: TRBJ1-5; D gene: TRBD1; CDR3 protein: CASSPDRPDQPQHF; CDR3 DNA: TGCGCCAGCAGCCCGGACAGGCCCGATCAGCCCCAGCATTTT